The clone carrying this TCR beta chain occurred a few times. TCRdb processed the 5' RACE reads anew with MiXCR; each CDR3 protein has one entry. This table has 190,000 or so distinct CDR3 sequences, about 10% appearing once. The sample is drawn from a study of T-cell memory formation after mild COVID-19. This receptor was taken from a man between 18 and 29 years old who had mild COVID-19 (a few samples of this study predate the infection). Cell type and time point are not known. The sequenced material came from PBMCs or a T cell subset sorted from them (not recorded which).

CDR3 DNA sequence: TGCAGTGCTAGCAGACAGGGGACGGACACTGAAGCTTTCTTT. The encoded protein is CSASRQGTDTEAFF. The V and J genes are TRBV20-1 and TRBJ1-1; 8 bases are a match to TRBD1. Germline trimming cut 3 bases from V and 3 bases from J; bases unmatched to any gene: 6. The CDR3 spans 14 residues. CDR1 and CDR2 (germline): DFQATT, SNEGSKA (reference sequence).